This T cell receptor beta chain was recorded in a study of blood T cells in healthy people across ages. On this clonotype itself: Its antigen is unknown.

Whole-study results and caveats: Long-lived donors had more naive CD4+ cells and higher diversity than aged donors.

The authors extracted at least 6 micrograms of total RNA per sample. The V end lost 6 bases, the J end lost 0 bases, and 11 bases lay between the germline ends. Germline CDR1 and CDR2: SQVTM and ANQGSEA. This CDR3 comprises 13 residues. A J-beta primer mix and a sample-barcoded 5' primer were used in a second PCR of about 6 to 12 cycles. Each CDR3 protein gets one entry after TCRdb re-called the 5' RACE reads with MiXCR. The sample shows 1,500,000 or so distinct CDR3 sequences, 59% of them seen only once. The clonotype comes from a man aged 18 to 29 in good health. Sequences were obtained from blood. J is TRBJ1-1 and V is TRBV29-1; D ambiguous. Written as DNA, the CDR3 is TGCAGCGTCGGCATACTCATGAACACTGAAGCTTTCTTT. It translates to CSVGILMNTEAFF. The whole variable domain, filled in from reference TRBV29-1 and TRBJ1-1, reads SAVISQKPSRDICQRGTSLTIQCQVDSQVTMMFWYRQQPGQSLTLIATANQGSEATYESGFVIDKFPISRPNLTFSTLTVSNMSPEDSSIYLCSVGILMNTEAFFGQGTRLTVV.